The 20 T cell receptor beta chains reported below all come from one sample, sequenced in a study of immune evolution from preneoplasia to lung adenocarcinoma. The method was immunoSEQ multiplex PCR; TCRdb's version includes in-frame clones alone and lacks a portion of them. Counted here are 10,000 to 13,000 clones, 75% to 85% occurring once; the ten biggest clones make up 2.5% to 4%. Sequencing was performed on FFPE minimally invasive lung adenocarcinoma tissue. Every receptor here comes from a person between 65 and 79 years old with lung adenocarcinoma.

This chain joins TRBV28 and TRBJ2-2; 9 bases map to TRBD1. The ends lost 1 base at V and 6 bases at J; junction bases unmatched: 6. CDR3 length: 16 residues. CDR1 MDHEN and CDR2 SYDVKM come from the germline V gene. In DNA, the CDR3 is TGTGCCAGCAGTTTATACGGACAGGGGTTCGCCGGGGAGCTGTTTTTT. Translated, it gives CASSLYGQGFAGELFF.

The V call is TRBV16, the J call TRBJ1-2, with 9 bases fitting TRBD1. The J segment lost 7 bases and the V segment lost 7 bases, leaving 7 bases of the junction unmatched. Germline values: CDR1 KGHSY, CDR2 FQNENV. The length of the CDR3 is 13 residues. Here the CDR3 reads CASIPTGGSGYTF. The CDR3, as DNA: TGTGCCAGCATCCCAACAGGGGGCTCTGGCTACACCTTC.

The rearrangement joins TRBV6-1 to TRBJ1-1; D not certain. V gave up 1 base and J gave up 1 base, with 7 bases separating them. CDR3 length equals 14 residues. CDR1 is MNHNS, CDR2 SASEGT, per germline. The CDR3 spells CASSEVFRNTEAFF. In DNA, the CDR3 is TGTGCCAGCAGTGAAGTGTTCAGGAACACTGAAGCTTTCTTT.

The chain links TRBV5-1 to TRBJ2-3, with 10 bases identical to TRBD1. CDR1 is SGHRS, CDR2 YFSETQ, per germline. V lost 5 bases and J lost 6; bases outside the gene matches: 9. The CDR3 has 15 amino acids. CDR3 coding DNA: TGCGCCAGCAGGGCTGGGACAGGGGCCGGGGATACGCAGTATTTT. It specifies CASRAGTGAGDTQYF.

This clone came up a few times. This chain joins TRBV5-4 and TRBJ1-3; no firm D call. The CDR3 runs to 16 residues. Germline V gene sequence: CDR1 SGHNT, CDR2 YYREEE (reference sequence). V was cut by 0 bases and J by 0 bases, with 10 bases left in between. In DNA form, the CDR3 reads TGTGCCAGCAGCTTGGCGCAGACTAGCTCTGGAAACACCATATATTTT. Translation: CASSLAQTSSGNTIYF.

The rearrangement uses TRBV7-9 and TRBJ2-5, with D maybe TRBD1 (5 bases). V lost 3 bases, J lost 4 bases, and 9 bases lay in between. The germline gives CDR1 SEHNR, CDR2 FQNEAQ (reference sequence). The CDR3 runs 13 residues. Here the CDR3 reads CASSFSQGETQYF. CDR3 DNA sequence: TGTGCCAGCAGCTTTTCTCAGGGAGAGACCCAGTACTTC.

The rearrangement joins TRBV28 to TRBJ2-7, with 14 bases matching TRBD2. The CDR3 extends over 15 amino acids. In germline, CDR1 is MDHEN, CDR2 SYDVKM. V was pared by 5 bases and J by 3 bases, with 3 bases of the junction left unmatched. CDR3 residues: CASSPGTSGSYEQYF. CDR3 nucleotides: TGTGCCAGCAGTCCTGGGACTAGCGGGAGCTACGAGCAGTACTTC.

The rearrangement uses TRBV14 and TRBJ2-1; D perhaps matches TRBD2 (6 bases). V dropped 3 bases and J dropped 7 bases, with 13 bases sitting between them. The CDR3 contains 14 residues. The germline V gene encodes CDR1 SGHDN and CDR2 FVKESK. The DNA of the CDR3 is TGTGCCAGCAGCCACCGGGACTTCAAAAATGAGCAGTTCTTC. Its protein is CASSHRDFKNEQFF.

The chain joins TRBV19 to TRBJ2-3, with a tentative D call TRBD2 (6 bases). CDR3 length: 15 amino acids. V was pared by 3 bases and J by 0 bases, with 10 bases between. Germline V CDR1 and CDR2: LNHDA, SQIVND (reference sequence). The DNA of the CDR3 is TGTGCCAGTAGTATGGGGGGAGCAAGCACAGATACGCAGTATTTT. This translates into CASSMGGASTDTQYF.

This clone was observed a single time. This rearrangement joins TRBV28 to TRBJ2-7, with D possibly called TRBD1 or TRBD2 (5 bases each). V was pared by 6 bases and J by 9 bases, with 15 bases between. The CDR3 covers 12 residues. Germline loops: CDR1 MDHEN, CDR2 SYDVKM. CDR3 loop: CASRSTGGGQYF. CDR3 nucleotides: TGTGCCAGCAGGTCCACAGGAGGAGGGCAGTACTTC.

The CDR3 DNA follows: TGCGCCAGCAGCTTGGCCGACGGCGCGAACACCGGGGAGCTGTTTTTT. Its translation: CASSLADGANTGELFF. The chain joins TRBV5-1 to TRBJ2-2; no reliable D call. The length of the CDR3 is 16 residues. Trimming shortened V by 0 bases and J by 0 bases, and 9 bases separated the two germline ends. CDR1 and CDR2 from the germline V gene are SGHRS and YFSETQ. Based on the CDR3 plus reference TRBV5-1 and TRBJ2-2, the full variable domain is KAGVTQTPRYLIKTRGQQVTLSCSPISGHRSVSWYQQTPGQGLQFLFEYFSETQRNKGNFPGRFSGRQFSNSRSEMNVSTLELGDSALYLCASSLADGANTGELFFGEGSRLTVL.

The chain uses TRBV29-1 and TRBJ2-7; TRBD1 or TRBD2 may be the D gene (5 bases each). V lost 6 bases and J lost 6, with 15 bases in between. CDR3 length: 12 amino acids. CDR1 SQVTM and CDR2 ANQGSEA come from the germline V gene. The CDR3 reads CSVGTQTSEQYF. The CDR3, as DNA: TGCAGCGTCGGGACCCAAACTTCCGAGCAGTACTTC.

The rearrangement joins TRBV4-1 to TRBJ2-4; 10 bases fit TRBD2. V trimming: 0 bases; J trimming: 1 base; junction bases outside the gene matches: 12. CDR3 length: 20 residues. The germline gives CDR1 MGHRA, CDR2 YSYEKL. The CDR3 sequence is CASSQDRSSGGAKAKNIQYF. Written as DNA, the CDR3 is TGCGCCAGCAGCCAAGATCGGTCTAGCGGGGGCGCCAAGGCCAAAAACATTCAGTACTTC.

This clone was seen a few times. The chain has TRBV30 and TRBJ1-1; D is undetermined. Germline V CDR1 and CDR2: GTSNPN, SVGIG (reference sequence). The V end was cut by 5 bases, the J end by 3 bases, with 16 bases between. This CDR3 spans 14 amino acids. CDR3 amino acids: CAWAPVGVDTEAFF. CDR3 DNA: TGTGCCTGGGCCCCCGTGGGAGTTGACACTGAAGCTTTCTTT.

This clone has more than one count but fewer than ten. The V call is TRBV18, the J call TRBJ2-7; D remains unclear. CDR3 length: 12 amino acids. Trimming took 4 bases from V and 1 from J, leaving 5 bases between them. CDR1 KGHSH and CDR2 LQKENI come from the germline V gene. This chain's CDR3 is CASSRDSYEQYF. The CDR3, as DNA: TGTGCCAGCTCACGAGATTCCTACGAGCAGTACTTC.

The rearrangement uses TRBV7-3 and TRBJ2-5, with D maybe TRBD1 (6 bases). The CDR3 has 14 residues. Germline V gene sequence: CDR1 SGHTA, CDR2 FQGTGA. V lost 6 bases, J lost 4 bases, and 15 bases lay in between. The CDR3 spells CASSKSGTRETQYF. The CDR3, as DNA: TGTGCCAGCAGTAAATCCGGGACAAGAGAGACCCAGTACTTC.

The chain has TRBV18 and TRBJ1-1; D perhaps matches TRBD1 (5 bases). In germline, CDR1 is KGHSH, CDR2 LQKENI. The CDR3 runs 13 residues. The V end was cut by 4 bases, the J end by 3 bases, with 9 bases between. For the CDR3, the DNA is TGTGCCAGCTCACAGGGGCTGGACACTGAAGCTTTCTTT. Encoded protein: CASSQGLDTEAFF. The full variable domain, completed using reference TRBV18 and TRBJ1-1, is NAGVMQNPRHLVRRRGQEARLRCSPMKGHSHVYWYRQLPEEGLKFMVYLQKENIIDESGMPKERFSAEFPKEGPSILRIQQVVRGDSAAYFCASSQGLDTEAFFGQGTRLTVV.

V is TRBV10-3 and J is TRBJ1-1; D remains ambiguous. Germline V gene lookup returns CDR1 ENHRY and CDR2 SYGVKD. V was clipped by 4 bases and J by 5 bases, with 8 bases between them. CDR3 length equals 12 residues. CDR3 sequence (DNA): TGTGCCATCAGTGTCGAAGGTACTGAAGCTTTCTTT. The encoded protein is CAISVEGTEAFF.

The chain joins TRBV7-9 to TRBJ2-7, with D perhaps TRBD1 (6 bases). Per germline, CDR1 SEHNR and CDR2 FQNEAQ (reference sequence). The CDR3 is made up of 16 amino acids. V was shortened by 4 bases and J by 4 bases, with 20 bases between the two germline ends. The CDR3 coding sequence is TGTGCCAGCAGCTCCGGGGCGAGCAGGGGATTTTACGAGCAGTACTTC. Residues: CASSSGASRGFYEQYF.

The chain recombines TRBV7-8 with TRBJ2-7; 7 bases map to TRBD2. V was clipped by 2 bases and J by 2 bases; unmatched bases: 6. CDR1 is SGHVS, CDR2 FQNEAQ, per germline. The CDR3 totals 15 residues. The CDR3 reads CASSLRGAGTYEQYF. Here the CDR3 DNA reads TGTGCCAGCAGCTTAAGGGGAGCGGGGACCTACGAGCAGTACTTC. The variable domain in full, completed from reference TRBV7-8 and TRBJ2-7, reads GAGVSQSPRYKVAKRGQDVALRCDPISGHVSLFWYQQALGQGPEFLTYFQNEAQLDKSGLPSDRFFAERPEGSVSTLKIQRTQQEDSAVYLCASSLRGAGTYEQYFGPGTRLTVT.